One sample yielded the 10 T cell receptor beta chains listed below, sequenced in a study of OX40 agonist ivuxolimab in advanced cancers. Here immunoSEQ multiplex PCR was the method, and the copy in TCRdb shows in-frame clones only, minus some. The sample comprises 72,000 or so clones, about 86% of which are singletons, and about 4.5% rests with the top ten. This sample comprised CD4+ or CD8+ T cells sorted from blood, obtained in a trial of the OX40 agonist ivuxolimab. Receptor source: an adult with an advanced solid tumor such as melanoma, head and neck, liver or kidney cancer.

This chain links TRBV25-1 with TRBJ2-2, with D perhaps being TRBD1 or TRBD2 (5 bases each). Germline V gives CDR1 MGHDK, CDR2 SYGVNS. Trimming removed 2 bases from V and 5 bases from J, with 12 bases in between. This CDR3 comprises 15 residues. The CDR3 sequence is CASSEIAGATGELFF. CDR3 DNA: TGTGCCAGCAGTGAAATTGCCGGGGCGACCGGGGAGCTGTTTTTT.

The CDR3 nucleotides are TGCGCCAGCAGTGCTAGCACAGATACGCAGTATTTT. Encoded protein: CASSASTDTQYF. The chain recombines TRBV5-1 with TRBJ2-3; no clear D gene. Trimming took off 5 bases at V and 0 bases at J, with 4 bases between the two ends. CDR1 and CDR2 from the germline V gene are SGHRS and YFSETQ. The CDR3 covers 12 residues.

J is TRBJ2-3 and V is TRBV6-1, with D possibly TRBD2 on 6 matching bases. This CDR3 is 17 amino acids long. Germline V CDR1 and CDR2: MNHNS, SASEGT. Trimming removed 1 base from V and 2 bases from J, with 16 bases in between. The CDR3 here is CASSEEVAVLLTDTQYF. The CDR3 DNA is TGTGCCAGCAGTGAAGAGGTAGCGGTTCTTCTCACAGATACGCAGTATTTT.

The rearrangement uses TRBV5-8 and TRBJ2-4; D not certain. Germline assignment: CDR1 SGHTS and CDR2 YDEGEE. V lost 0 bases, J lost 1 base, and 11 bases lay in between. CDR3 length equals 16 residues. CDR3 in amino acids: CASSLVGSRAKNIQYF. In DNA, the CDR3 is TGTGCCAGCAGCTTGGTTGGGTCCAGGGCCAAAAACATTCAGTACTTC.

The chain has TRBV7-3 and TRBJ1-2; 9 bases line up with TRBD1. Germline V gene data show CDR1 as SGHTA and CDR2 as FQGTGA. V trimming: 5 bases; J trimming: 4 bases; junction bases outside the gene matches: 8. The CDR3 runs 15 residues. CDR3: CASSAGTGPAYGYTF. Written as DNA, the CDR3 is TGTGCCAGCAGCGCTGGGACAGGGCCTGCCTATGGCTACACCTTC.

The gene calls are TRBV7-2 and TRBJ2-1; 12 bases line up with TRBD2. The CDR3 has 14 residues. Germline V gene data show CDR1 as SGHTA and CDR2 as FQGNSA. Trimming took 6 bases from V and 7 from J; bases not matched to a gene: 4. CDR3 region: CASRPSGGANEQFF. Here the CDR3 DNA reads TGTGCCAGCAGACCTAGCGGGGGGGCAAATGAGCAGTTCTTC.

The chain combines TRBV6-5 with TRBJ1-2, with 8 bases lining up with TRBD1. Germline trimming cut 7 bases from V and 7 bases from J; bases unmatched to any gene: 8. CDR3 length: 13 residues. The V gene's germline CDR1 is MNHEY and CDR2 SVGAGI. CDR3 residues: CASTLDRVVGYTF. CDR3 in DNA: TGTGCCAGCACCTTGGACAGGGTCGTTGGCTACACCTTC.

As concerns this clone: The junction departs from germline at one end; a sequencing error may be responsible. J is TRBJ2-5 and V is TRBV7-7; 7 bases line up with TRBD2. Germline V gene sequence: CDR1 SSHAT, CDR2 FNYEAQ (reference sequence). The CDR3 runs 16 residues. The CDR3 coding sequence is TGTGCTAGCAGCTTAGCGGGCCTAGGGACTATTGAGACCCAGTACTTC. Protein product: CASSLAGLGTIETQYF.

The J gene is TRBJ1-4, the V gene TRBV16; D not resolved. Germline CDR1 KGHSY, CDR2 FQNENV. The CDR3 spans 16 residues. V shed 3 bases and J shed 4 bases, with 15 bases lying between them. The CDR3 DNA reads TGTGCCAGCAGCCAGTCACGGACGGATAATAATGAAAAACTGTTTTTT. Translating gives CASSQSRTDNNEKLFF.

The chain combines TRBV5-4 with TRBJ2-1, with TRBD2 identical over 7 bases. Germline trimming cut 4 bases from V and 6 bases from J; bases unmatched to any gene: 10. CDR1 and CDR2 (germline): SGHNT, YYREEE (reference sequence). The CDR3 has 15 amino acids. The CDR3 sequence is CASSPESGASNEQFF. The CDR3 DNA sequence: TGTGCCAGCAGCCCGGAGAGCGGGGCAAGCAATGAGCAGTTCTTC.